This is a list of T cell receptor beta chains from one sample in a study of Tregs in tolerant kidney transplant recipients. Libraries were prepared by immunoSEQ multiplex PCR; TCRdb keeps only in-frame clonotypes and omits some of them. The sample has over 60,000 clones; 80% to 85% are singletons. The sequencing input was CD4+ T cells from blood. All receptors derive from a human donor in good health. Both conserved end residues are part of each CDR3. The order of the fields is clone size, V gene, D gene, J gene, CDR3 DNA, CDR3 protein. D genes are given only for firm matches. Only part of the rows carry a size: once, few, many, or a class if the clone is expanded.

size: .
V: TRBV5-1
D: .
J: TRBJ1-6
DNA: TGCGCCAGCAGCCGAACGACCAATAATTCACCCCTCCACTTT
CDR3: CASSRTTNNSPLHF

size: .
V: TRBV15
D: .
J: TRBJ1-6
DNA: TGTGCCACCAGAAACCTTCAGGGGCCGGCACCCCTCCACTTT
CDR3: CATRNLQGPAPLHF

size: .
V: TRBV6-1
D: .
J: TRBJ1-1
DNA: TGTGCCAGCAGTGAAAATTTCGGCAGGGCCGCTTTCTTT
CDR3: CASSENFGRAAFF

size: few
V: TRBV30
D: .
J: TRBJ1-5
DNA: TGTGCCTGGAGTGTACCGGGGTTCAAGCCCCAGCATTTT
CDR3: CAWSVPGFKPQHF

size: .
V: TRBV5-1
D: TRBD1
J: TRBJ1-2
DNA: TGCGCCAGCAGCTTGGGGGACAGAACACACTACACCTTC
CDR3: CASSLGDRTHYTF

size: .
V: TRBV15
D: .
J: TRBJ1-4
DNA: TGTGCCACCAGCAGACAGCAGTCTTTTAATGAAAAACTGTTTTTT
CDR3: CATSRQQSFNEKLFF

size: .
V: TRBV23-1
D: .
J: TRBJ1-5
DNA: TGCGCCAGCAGCCCCGAGTCGAGCAACCGGGGCAATCAGCCCCAGCATTTT
CDR3: CASSPESSNRGNQPQHF

size: .
V: TRBV7-3
D: .
J: TRBJ2-1
DNA: TGTGCCAGCAGCTTAGGTAGCGGCTCCTACAATGAGCAGTTCTTC
CDR3: CASSLGSGSYNEQFF

size: .
V: TRBV4-1
D: .
J: TRBJ2-4
DNA: TGCGCCAGCAGCCCAGCCGACAGGTTAGCCAAAAACATTCAGTACTTC
CDR3: CASSPADRLAKNIQYF

size: .
V: TRBV28
D: .
J: TRBJ1-5
DNA: TGTGCCAGCAGTCCGGGGGCAGGCTATCAGCCCCAGCATTTT
CDR3: CASSPGAGYQPQHF

size: .
V: TRBV14
D: TRBD2
J: TRBJ2-1
DNA: TGTGCCAGCAGCCAATTGGGGACTAGTCATGAGCAGTTCTTC
CDR3: CASSQLGTSHEQFF

size: .
V: TRBV7-6
D: .
J: TRBJ2-1
DNA: TGTGCCAGCAGCTTAGAGACTCCTACTAGCTCCTACAATGAGCAGTTCTTC
CDR3: CASSLETPTSSYNEQFF

size: .
V: TRBV5-1
D: .
J: TRBJ2-1
DNA: TGCGCCAGCAGCCCGGGACTCACCTCAGGTCTCAGGGGGAATGAGCAGTTCTTC
CDR3: CASSPGLTSGLRGNEQFF

size: .
V: TRBV29-1
D: .
J: TRBJ1-1
DNA: TGCAGCGTTGGGTCAGATGGAATGAACACTGAAGCTTTCTTT
CDR3: CSVGSDGMNTEAFF

size: .
V: TRBV29-1
D: TRBD1
J: TRBJ2-7
DNA: TGCAGCGTTGAAGATGAAGGGACAGGGCGTAATTACGAGCAGTACTTC
CDR3: CSVEDEGTGRNYEQYF

size: .
V: TRBV4-2
D: TRBD2
J: TRBJ2-1
DNA: TGTGCCAGCAGCCTCACTGCCGGTCTAGCGGGAGCTAATGAGCAGTTCTTC
CDR3: CASSLTAGLAGANEQFF

size: .
V: TRBV5-1
D: TRBD1
J: TRBJ2-7
DNA: TGCGCCAGCAGCCGCGGACAGGGGGCAGAAGAGCAGTACTTC
CDR3: CASSRGQGAEEQYF

size: .
V: TRBV6-5
D: TRBD1
J: TRBJ2-5
DNA: TGTGCCAGCAGACGACAGGGGCAGCAAGAGACCCAGTACTTC
CDR3: CASRRQGQQETQYF